The present TCR beta chain was sequenced within a study of T cells expressing NK-cell markers. Study background: HCMV seropositivity marked most of the eight sequenced donors; one was seronegative.

Germline V gives CDR1 SGHRS, CDR2 YFSETQ. This CDR3 has 14 residues. cDNA encoding TCR beta was synthesized via 5'RACE template switching incorporating UMIs. Each CDR3 protein gets one entry in TCRdb, which reprocessed the 5' RACE reads and gives no DNA. The table lists 550,000 to 600,000 distinct CDR3 sequences, with roughly 3.6% in the top ten. Sequencing used blood T cells: a sorted CD56 or NKG2C T cell subset, CD4+ or CD8+ T cells, or bulk PBMC T cells (not recorded which). The TCR comes from a man younger than 35 in good health. The chain employs TRBV5-1 and TRBJ1-1; there is no DNA to check the TCRdb D call of TRBD1. This CDR3 is CASSRARTNTEAFF.